The sequence of this T cell receptor (beta chain) was determined in a study of metastatic and nonmetastatic thyroid tumors (dated by TCRdb to between 2020 and 2021). A note on the overall study: Repertoires from peripheral blood and from tumor or nodule tissue samples of malignant and benign thyroid patients were compared.

To note about this clone: No cognate antigen has been identified for it. No base-level quality is on record; no much larger clone is a single base apart.

Looking up the germline V gene (reference sequence) yields CDR1 DFQATT and CDR2 SNEGSKA. CDR3 length: 13 amino acids, cysteine to phenylalanine. The entry retains the CDR3 DNA only, 39 bases that are in frame from base 1. Cut back by 4 bases and 0 bases, the V and J ends lie 10 bases apart. The protocol used for the library was PCR. Sequenced using an Illumina HiSeq 4000. High-throughput sequencing was used to profile the CDR3 region of the TCR beta-chain in every patient. As for the authors' bioinformatics: CDR3 differences across clinicopathological groups were used to build a classifier for discriminating distant-metastatic papillary thyroid cancer patients. Repertoire diversity was assessed with the Shannon index, and tumor-blood repertoire similarity with the Morisita-Horn index. In-frame beta chains were kept once TCRdb had trimmed the public reads at Q25 with fastp and called clones with MiXCR. None of the V and J calls come from the authors' own analysis; TCRdb made them. Within this sample are 50,000 or so clones, with 22% of them counted one time only. The ten largest make up roughly 3.8% of the sample.

Before undergoing thyroid surgery, none of the patients had been given any kind of treatment. Using T-cell receptor beta sequencing, the study looked back at clinical samples from patients collected from the early 2010s to the late 2010s. Broad study findings and their caveats: In both blood and tumor samples, TCR beta diversity was reported to be significantly higher in malignant tumors than in benign nodules.

The chain links TRBV20-1 with TRBJ2-7, with the D call tentatively TRBD1 or TRBD2, each fitting 5 bases. This receptor was obtained from a male donor with papillary thyroid cancer or a benign thyroid nodule (not recorded which). Some clones in this sample may be carry-over from other donors' samples. The sequenced sample consisted of blood. The CDR3 corresponds to CSANRDHSYEQYF. The bases are TGCAGTGCTAACCGGGACCACTCCTACGAGCAGTACTTC.